A single sample is the source of the 17 T cell receptor beta chains below, sequenced in a study of CD8 T cells in Susac syndrome. Reverse transcription used roughly 0.45 to 1 ug RNA and random hexamers. A single record per CDR3 protein comes from TCRdb applying MiXCR to the immunoSEQ multiplex PCR reads. Of 200,000 or so distinct CDR3 sequences listed, 90% to 95% were seen once; the top ten hold roughly 0.088%. The sample taken for sequencing was CD4+ T cells from PBMCs. These receptors all stem from a human donor with multiple sclerosis.

V gene TRBV13 combines with J gene TRBJ2-7; 10 nucleotides match TRBD1. The CDR3 consists of 15 residues. Trimming took 4 bases from V and 7 from J; bases not matched to a gene: 10. Germline-derived CDR1 and CDR2 are PRHDT and FYEKMQ (reference sequence). The CDR3 is CASSSGTGVDREQYF. CDR3 nucleotide sequence: TGTGCCAGCAGCTCGGGGACAGGGGTGGATAGGGAGCAGTACTTC.

The J gene is TRBJ2-1, the V gene TRBV7-3, with D hard to call. The CDR3 loop spans 12 amino acids. From germline, CDR1 is SGHTA and CDR2 FQGTGA. V shed 5 bases and J shed 10 bases, with 12 bases lying between them. CDR3 sequence: CASSRRLGEQFF. In DNA, the CDR3 is TGTGCCAGCAGCAGAAGGCTTGGCGAGCAGTTCTTC.

This chain joins TRBV18 and TRBJ2-1, with D maybe TRBD1 (6 bases). The CDR3 is made up of 12 amino acids. Germline loops: CDR1 KGHSH, CDR2 LQKENI. V lost 6 bases and J 9 bases, leaving 12 bases between the germline ends. CDR3 protein: CASSSRDTEQFF. The CDR3 nucleotides read TGTGCCAGCTCCTCGAGGGACACTGAGCAGTTCTTC.

The genes are TRBV3-1 and TRBJ2-3, with 14 bases lining up with TRBD2. V shed 5 bases, J shed 3 bases, and the junction held 4 bases outside the gene matches. The CDR3 has 16 residues. Per the germline V gene, CDR1 is LGHDT and CDR2 is YNNKEL (reference sequence). In DNA form, the CDR3 reads TGTGCCAGCAGCGGACTAGCGGGAGGTGGGACAGATACGCAGTATTTT. It encodes CASSGLAGGGTDTQYF.

This clonotype came up once. V and J are TRBV3-1 and TRBJ1-5; D possibly corresponds to TRBD1 (6 bases). The ends were cut back, 3 bases at V and 1 base at J, with 10 bases in the middle. The CDR3 totals 15 residues. Germline V gives CDR1 LGHDT, CDR2 YNNKEL (reference sequence). CDR3: CASSQMQGSNQPQHF. CDR3 sequence (DNA): TGTGCCAGCAGCCAGATGCAGGGGAGCAATCAGCCCCAGCATTTT.

The chain is built from TRBV20-1 and TRBJ2-3, with TRBD2 as a possible D gene (6 bases). This CDR3 spans 11 amino acids. Germline V gene sequence: CDR1 DFQATT, CDR2 SNEGSKA (reference sequence). This CDR3 reads CSPSGTDTQYF. The CDR3 DNA reads as TGCAGCCCTAGCGGCACAGATACGCAGTATTTT.

The rearrangement links TRBV7-3 to TRBJ2-1; no definite D call. With 5 bases removed from V and 5 bases from J, the gap between germline ends came to 16 bases. The germline V gene encodes CDR1 SGHTA and CDR2 FQGTGA. CDR3 length: 15 amino acids. In nucleotides, the CDR3 is TGTGCCAGCAGCCTCCGAGGAGCGTTAAACAATGAGCAGTTCTTC. This encodes CASSLRGALNNEQFF.

The chain links TRBV20-1 to TRBJ1-2; D gene ambiguous. The CDR3 runs to 11 residues. The germline V gene encodes CDR1 DFQATT and CDR2 SNEGSKA (reference sequence). For the CDR3, the DNA is TGCAGCGTTCCCACAGTCTATGGCTACACCTTC. Its protein product is CSVPTVYGYTF.

The chain is built from TRBV12-3 or TRBV12-4 and TRBJ1-6; 9 bases line up with TRBD1. The CDR3 loop spans 15 amino acids. The J segment lost 11 bases and the V segment lost 1 base, leaving 6 bases of the junction unmatched. CDR3 protein: CASSLEGQGSAPLHF. The CDR3 bases are TGTGCCAGCAGTTTAGAGGGACAGGGTTCGGCACCCCTCCACTTT.

The V and J genes are TRBV28 and TRBJ1-4, with TRBD1 identical over 9 bases. The V gene end was trimmed by 6 bases and the J gene end by 8 bases; junction bases not matched to a gene: 7. CDR3 size: 14 residues. From germline, CDR1 is MDHEN and CDR2 SYDVKM. CDR3 residues: CASSVGTGWEKLFF. CDR3 DNA sequence: TGTGCCAGCAGCGTCGGGACAGGGTGGGAAAAACTGTTTTTT.

The V call is TRBV20-1, the J call TRBJ1-2, with TRBD1 as a possible D gene (6 bases). V was trimmed by 6 bases and J by 4 bases, leaving 18 bases between them. This CDR3 is 14 amino acids long. Germline CDR1 and CDR2: DFQATT and SNEGSKA (reference sequence). Written as DNA, the CDR3 is TGCAGTGCCACTAAGGGGGACACCTCCTATGGCTACACCTTC. Amino acids: CSATKGDTSYGYTF.

The CDR3 DNA reads as TGTGCCAGCCAATTACAGGGCCTCTCCTACGAGCAGTACTTC. Translating gives CASQLQGLSYEQYF. The V call is TRBV2, the J call TRBJ2-7; a possible D gene is TRBD1 (6 bases). Germline V lookup: CDR1 SNHLY, CDR2 FYNNEI. The CDR3 sequence is 14 residues long. Trimming shortened V by 8 bases and J by 0 bases, and 14 bases separated the two germline ends.

The V and J genes are TRBV5-6 and TRBJ2-1; possible D gene TRBD1, 6 bases. The CDR3 spans 18 residues. Trimming shortened V by 2 bases and J by 3 bases, and 21 bases separated the two germline ends. The germline V gene encodes CDR1 SGHDT and CDR2 YYEEEE. CDR3: CASSLAVVLGAFYNEQFF. The CDR3 region has the DNA TGTGCCAGCAGCTTAGCGGTGGTGTTGGGGGCCTTCTACAATGAGCAGTTCTTC.

The V gene is TRBV20-1, the J gene TRBJ2-7, with D hard to call. Germline values: CDR1 DFQATT, CDR2 SNEGSKA (reference sequence). V was clipped by 1 base and J by 2 bases, with 9 bases between them. The CDR3 spans 13 residues. CDR3 nucleotides: TGCAGTGCTAGAGGCGCCTCCCCCTACGAGCAGTACTTC. As protein: CSARGASPYEQYF.

J is TRBJ2-2 and V is TRBV20-1, with 7 bases lining up with TRBD2. Germline CDR1 DFQATT, CDR2 SNEGSKA (reference sequence). J gave up 3 bases and V 2 bases, and 6 bases lay outside the gene matches. The CDR3 contains 15 residues. CDR3 sequence reads: CSARRRGGDTGELFF. Written as DNA, the CDR3 is TGCAGTGCTAGACGTCGGGGAGGGGACACCGGGGAGCTGTTTTTT.

This clonotype has just a few counts. The chain couples TRBV12-3 or TRBV12-4 to TRBJ2-1, with D possibly TRBD2 on 5 matching bases. This CDR3 contains 13 residues. V lost 5 bases, J lost 5 bases, and 10 bases lay in between. Here the CDR3 DNA reads TGTGCCAGCAGTCTAACCGGGAACAATGAGCAGTTCTTC. This encodes CASSLTGNNEQFF.

V is TRBV20-1 and J is TRBJ2-1, with 8 positions matching TRBD2. Trimming at V came to 1 base and at J to 11 bases, leaving 4 bases not matched to a gene. Per the germline V gene, CDR1 is DFQATT and CDR2 is SNEGSKA (reference sequence). The CDR3 loop spans 12 amino acids. In DNA form, the CDR3 reads TGCAGTGCTAGAGTCGGGAGGGCCCAGCAGTTCTTC. It yields the protein CSARVGRAQQFF.